Sequencing of this TCR beta chain was carried out in a study of blood T cells in healthy people across ages. On the study more broadly: About one barcoded beta molecule per two T cells came from capture by template switching.

The study drew donors from healthy Caucasian individuals in Russia aged roughly 6 to 100. No fewer than 7 million PBMCs went into each sample. This clonotype was counted only a few times. This CDR3 is built from 14 residues. Germline V gene sequence: CDR1 PRHDT, CDR2 FYEKMQ (reference sequence). For the second PCR, which ran for roughly 7 to 11 cycles, a sample-barcoded 5' primer and a J-beta primer mix were used. TCRdb independently ran MiXCR on the 5' RACE reads; one entry per CDR3 protein. Of 1.2 million to 1.5 million distinct CDR3 sequences in the sample, approximately 59% are singletons; the top ten hold about 6.7%.

The chain is built from TRBV13 and TRBJ2-4; 7 bases fit TRBD1. The DNA end is more similar to TRBJ2-7, so the J call may be wrong. The origin of this receptor is a man between 18 and 35 years old in good health. The sequenced material came from blood. The CDR3 DNA reads as TGTGCCAGCAGCTCCAGGGGGAGTGGTCTCGAGCAGTACTTC. Protein: CASSSRGSGLEQYF.